A single sample is the source of the 25 T cell receptor beta chains below, sequenced in a study of early T cells in non-severe SARS-CoV-2 infection. TCRdb re-derived calls from the 5' RACE reads in MiXCR, one entry per CDR3 protein. The table shows 48,000 or so distinct CDR3 sequences, with approximately 5.7% occurring only once. The specimen comprised whole blood, sampled at baseline. All receptors come from an adult who was a healthcare worker with PCR-confirmed SARS-CoV-2 infection or an uninfected control (not recorded which).

This clonotype occurred a few times. The V and J genes are TRBV12-3 or TRBV12-4 and TRBJ2-1; D is undetermined. This CDR3 is built from 15 residues. Deletions cut 6 bases from V and 2 bases from J, with 14 bases between. This CDR3 is CASSVSSTPYNEQFF. As DNA, the CDR3 is TGTGCCAGCAGCGTTTCTTCGACCCCCTACAATGAGCAGTTCTTC.

This clonotype was detected a few times. CDR3 loop: CASRGGGHYEQYF. The CDR3 DNA sequence: TGTGCCAGCAGGGGGGGAGGGCACTACGAGCAGTACTTC. The genes are TRBV28 and TRBJ2-7; the match to TRBD2 covers 7 bases. This CDR3 is built from 13 residues. CDR1 and CDR2 (germline): MDHEN, SYDVKM. V shed 6 bases and J 3 bases; nucleotides not matched to a gene: 5.

V usage is TRBV4-2 and J usage is TRBJ1-4; TRBD1 matches 7 bases. The junction had 7 bases not matched to a gene; V was cut back by 2 bases and J by 4 bases. This CDR3 comprises 16 residues. Germline CDR1 LGHNA, CDR2 YNFKEQ. CDR3: CASSQPTGQINEKLFF. The CDR3 DNA reads as TGTGCCAGCAGCCAACCGACGGGACAGATTAATGAAAAACTGTTTTTT.

This clonotype was detected ten times or more. The gene calls are TRBV6-5 and TRBJ1-1; a possible D gene is TRBD1 (6 bases). Germline V gene data show CDR1 as MNHEY and CDR2 as SVGAGI. The CDR3 sequence is 15 residues long. Trimming cost V 5 bases and J 5 bases, with 18 bases left between them. Here the CDR3 DNA reads TGTGCCAGCAGTCGGAAACCCACAGGGTCTACTGAAGCTTTCTTT. It yields the protein CASSRKPTGSTEAFF.

Ten or more counts support this clonotype. The chain joins TRBV7-8 to TRBJ2-3, with TRBD2 matching over 7 bases. V was clipped by 5 bases and J by 1 base; unmatched bases: 6. CDR1 SGHVS and CDR2 FQNEAQ come from the germline V gene. CDR3 length: 15 residues. Here the CDR3 reads CASSPGLGGTDTQYF. The DNA of the CDR3 is TGTGCCAGCAGCCCCGGACTAGGTGGCACAGATACGCAGTATTTT.

The chain links TRBV19 to TRBJ2-3; maybe TRBD1 (6 bases). Trimming took 10 bases from V and 6 from J, leaving 29 bases between them. This CDR3 comprises 17 residues. The germline gives CDR1 LNHDA, CDR2 SQIVND (reference sequence). The CDR3 region is CATVLQGTAAAGDTQYF. The CDR3 coding sequence is TGTGCCACAGTACTTCAGGGGACCGCGGCAGCTGGGGATACGCAGTATTTT. The full variable domain, in which reference TRBV19 and TRBJ2-3 provide the parts outside the CDR3, is DGGITQSPKYLFRKEGQNVTLSCEQNLNHDAMYWYRQDPGQGLRLIYYSQIVNDFQKGDIAEGYSVSREKKESFPLTVTSAQKNPTAFYLCATVLQGTAAAGDTQYFGPGTRLTVL.

This clonotype was counted many times. The chain links TRBV6-5 to TRBJ1-5; no clear D gene. Trimming pared 1 base from V and 1 base from J, leaving 8 bases between. The CDR3 covers 15 residues. Per germline, CDR1 MNHEY and CDR2 SVGAGI. The CDR3 DNA follows: TGTGCCAGCAGTTACTGGGTGGAAAGCAATCAGCCCCAGCATTTT. As protein: CASSYWVESNQPQHF.

J is TRBJ2-1 and V is TRBV29-1, with D uncertain. CDR1 is SQVTM and CDR2 is ANQGSEA in the germline V gene. The CDR3 spans 17 residues. With 0 bases removed from V and 0 bases from J, the gap between germline ends came to 15 bases. CDR3 sequence: CSVEDSSSLGSYNEQFF. CDR3 bases: TGCAGCGTTGAAGATTCTTCATCCCTGGGCTCCTACAATGAGCAGTTCTTC.

This clonotype occurred a few times. The chain employs TRBV12-3 or TRBV12-4 and TRBJ2-5; D gene ambiguous. The CDR3 covers 13 residues. The V and J ends lost 3 bases and 3 bases respectively, with 8 bases between them. The DNA of the CDR3 is TGTGCCAGCAGTTTTGCGAGGAAAGAGACCCAGTACTTC. This codes for CASSFARKETQYF.

This clonotype has just a few counts. The J gene is TRBJ2-3, the V gene TRBV7-3; D is ambiguous. Germline CDR1 reads SGHTA; CDR2 reads FQGTGA. Between the trimmed V and J ends, which lost 1 base and 3 bases, there was a span of 5 bases. The CDR3 totals 13 residues. The DNA for the CDR3 is TGTGCCAGCAGCTTAATCCCGACAGATACGCAGTATTTT. Translated: CASSLIPTDTQYF. The full variable domain, completed using reference TRBV7-3 and TRBJ2-3, is GAGVSQTPSNKVTEKGKYVELRCDPISGHTALYWYRQSLGQGPEFLIYFQGTGAADDSGLPNDRFFAVRPEGSVSTLKIQRTERGDSAVYLCASSLIPTDTQYFGPGTRLTVL.

This clonotype was picked up many times. CDR3 nucleotide sequence: TGCAGCGTAACTGAAGGGGGCTTGGGTGAGCAGTTCTTC. Translating it yields CSVTEGGLGEQFF. The V and J genes are TRBV29-1 and TRBJ2-1, with 7 bases lining up with TRBD1. The junction had 11 bases not matched to a gene; V was cut back by 6 bases and J by 9 bases. CDR3 length equals 13 residues. CDR1 and CDR2 from the germline V gene are SQVTM and ANQGSEA.

This clonotype has a handful of counts. J is TRBJ2-7 and V is TRBV6-1; unclear D gene. The CDR3 contains 13 residues. V dropped 5 bases and J dropped 6 bases, with 14 bases sitting between them. Germline V gene sequence: CDR1 MNHNS, CDR2 SASEGT. In nucleotides, the CDR3 is TGTGCCAGCAGTCCCGGGCCCTCGGCCGAGCAGTACTTC. Encoded protein: CASSPGPSAEQYF.

This clonotype has ten or more counts. The chain has TRBV29-1 and TRBJ2-1; tentative D call: TRBD2 (5 bases). The CDR3 has 12 residues. Germline CDR1 reads SQVTM; CDR2 reads ANQGSEA. The V end lost 4 bases, the J end lost 8 bases, and 12 bases lay between the germline ends. For the CDR3, the DNA is TGCAGCGTTGGGCGGATCGGGGATGAGCAGTTCTTC. Protein sequence: CSVGRIGDEQFF.

This clonotype was seen a handful of times. This rearrangement joins TRBV30 to TRBJ2-1, with TRBD1 matching over 10 bases. CDR3 size: 14 residues. With 4 bases clipped from V and 8 bases from J, the junction kept 8 bases outside the gene matches. Per germline, CDR1 GTSNPN and CDR2 SVGIG (reference sequence). The CDR3 bases are TGTGCCTGGAATCCGGGACAGGGGAGGGATGAGCAGTTCTTC. This translates into CAWNPGQGRDEQFF.

In this sample, this clonotype turned up a few times. V is TRBV5-1 and J is TRBJ2-7; 11 bases are shared with TRBD1. The V gene's germline CDR1 is SGHRS and CDR2 YFSETQ. V lost 4 bases, J lost 5 bases, and 17 bases stayed unmatched. The CDR3 extends over 18 amino acids. CDR3 bases: TGCGCCAGCAGCGTCTTATCCGGGACAGGGGGAAGTAGCAACGAGCAGTACTTC. It translates to CASSVLSGTGGSSNEQYF. The variable domain in full, with the rest retrieved from reference TRBV5-1 and TRBJ2-7, is KAGVTQTPRYLIKTRGQQVTLSCSPISGHRSVSWYQQTPGQGLQFLFEYFSETQRNKGNFPGRFSGRQFSNSRSEMNVSTLELGDSALYLCASSVLSGTGGSSNEQYFGPGTRLTVT.

In its sample, this clonotype was seen many times. V is TRBV12-3 or TRBV12-4 and J is TRBJ2-7, with 16 nucleotides matching TRBD2. This CDR3 region has 15 residues. With 6 bases clipped from V and 4 bases from J, the junction kept 3 bases outside the gene matches. CDR3 DNA sequence: TGTGCCAGCAGCCTGGGACTAGCGGGAGGGTACGAGCAGTACTTC. It yields the protein CASSLGLAGGYEQYF.

The chain links TRBV20-1 to TRBJ2-5; TRBD2 might be the D (5 bases). Trimming took off 6 bases at V and 5 bases at J, with 22 bases between the two ends. The CDR3 consists of 15 residues. Germline V gene data show CDR1 as DFQATT and CDR2 as SNEGSKA (reference sequence). The CDR3 protein is CSADGSAVTAETQYF. The CDR3 region has the DNA TGCAGTGCGGATGGATCAGCGGTTACCGCGGAGACCCAGTACTTC.

The chain employs TRBV7-2 and TRBJ2-3; tentative D call: TRBD2 (6 bases). Germline CDR1 reads SGHTA; CDR2 reads FQGNSA. The V gene lost 5 bases and the J gene lost 2 bases, with 11 bases spanning the gap. The CDR3 runs 14 residues. In DNA, the CDR3 is TGTGCCAGCAGCGAGGACTATGCCACAGATACGCAGTATTTT. Translated: CASSEDYATDTQYF.

This clonotype was detected many times. The rearrangement uses TRBV9 and TRBJ2-3; D gene ambiguous. In germline, CDR1 is SGDLS, CDR2 YYNGEE. V shed 0 bases and J shed 4 bases, with 12 bases lying between them. CDR3 size: 15 residues. The CDR3 nucleotides read TGTGCCAGCAGCGTAGCTGCCTCTCAAGCAGATACGCAGTATTTT. Its protein product is CASSVAASQADTQYF.

This clonotype has a count of ten or more. This sequence joins TRBV28 and TRBJ1-3; TRBD1 agrees at 9 bases. The ends lost 5 bases at V and 2 bases at J; junction bases unmatched: 4. The germline V gene encodes CDR1 MDHEN and CDR2 SYDVKM. The CDR3 contains 15 residues. Here the CDR3 reads CASSPGQGTGNTIYF. The CDR3 coding sequence is TGTGCCAGCAGTCCCGGACAGGGGACTGGAAACACCATATATTTT. The full variable domain, rest sourced from reference TRBV28 and TRBJ1-3, is DVKVTQSSRYLVKRTGEKVFLECVQDMDHENMFWYRQDPGLGLRLIYFSYDVKMKEKGDIPEGYSVSREKKERFSLILESASTNQTSMYLCASSPGQGTGNTIYFGEGSWLTVV.

This clonotype was seen repeatedly, ten times or more. The genes are TRBV20-1 and TRBJ2-3; TRBD2 matches at 7 bases. This CDR3 spans 15 amino acids. Trimming at V came to 0 bases and at J to 3 bases, leaving 6 bases not matched to a gene. In germline, CDR1 is DFQATT, CDR2 SNEGSKA (reference sequence). The CDR3, as DNA: TGCAGTGCTAGAGATCTACGGGAGGAAACAGATACGCAGTATTTT. Its translation is CSARDLREETDTQYF.

This clonotype was picked up a small number of times. This rearrangement joins TRBV5-6 to TRBJ2-7; weak D call: TRBD1 (5 bases). Germline loops: CDR1 SGHDT, CDR2 YYEEEE. The V end was cut by 4 bases, the J end by 2 bases, with 13 bases between. The CDR3 sequence is 14 residues long. The CDR3 reads CASSPTDAPYEQYF. CDR3 DNA sequence: TGTGCCAGCAGCCCGACAGATGCCCCCTACGAGCAGTACTTC.

This clonotype has at least ten counts. The rearrangement uses TRBV2 and TRBJ2-2; 8 bases are shared with TRBD2. Germline V gene lookup returns CDR1 SNHLY and CDR2 FYNNEI. The junction had 8 bases not matched to a gene; V was cut back by 4 bases and J by 4 bases. The CDR3 extends over 16 amino acids. CDR3 nucleotide sequence: TGTGCCAGCAGTGCCCCGGGACTAGGAGGCACCGGGGAGCTGTTTTTT. Its protein product is CASSAPGLGGTGELFF.

The rearrangement joins TRBV5-1 to TRBJ2-1; 10 nucleotides agree with TRBD2. The CDR3 runs 17 residues. The V and J ends lost 0 bases and 4 bases, in that order; junction bases with no gene match: 7. CDR1 is SGHRS and CDR2 is YFSETQ in the germline V gene. CDR3 in amino acids: CASSLGLAGSGYNEQFF. The DNA for the CDR3 is TGCGCCAGCAGCTTGGGACTAGCGGGCTCCGGGTACAATGAGCAGTTCTTC. The variable domain in full, completed from reference TRBV5-1 and TRBJ2-1, reads KAGVTQTPRYLIKTRGQQVTLSCSPISGHRSVSWYQQTPGQGLQFLFEYFSETQRNKGNFPGRFSGRQFSNSRSEMNVSTLELGDSALYLCASSLGLAGSGYNEQFFGPGTRLTVL.

V is TRBV15 and J is TRBJ1-4, with a weak D call TRBD1 (6 bases). The CDR3 is made up of 16 amino acids. The V end lost 8 bases, the J end lost 5 bases, and 21 bases lay between the germline ends. Germline V CDR1 and CDR2: LNHNV, YYDKDF (reference sequence). CDR3 loop: CATAIFVYDRNEKLFF. CDR3 nucleotide sequence: TGTGCCACCGCAATTTTTGTTTATGACAGGAATGAAAAACTGTTTTTT.